A selection of T cell receptor beta chains follows, all from one sample in a study of metastatic and nonmetastatic thyroid tumors. TCRdb reprocessed the PCR reads using MiXCR. This sample has roughly 59,000 clones, with around 15% found just once. Source material: blood. The receptors come from a male donor with papillary thyroid cancer or a benign thyroid nodule (not recorded which). Some clones in this sample may be carry-over from other donors' samples. CDR3s include the opening cysteine and the closing phenylalanine or tryptophan. Each record gives: D gene, J gene, clone size, V gene, CDR3 DNA, CDR3 protein. D genes are given only for firm matches. Size is omitted from some rows. Given values are once, few, many or a class for expanded clones.

D gene: .; J gene: TRBJ2-2; clone size: many; V gene: TRBV30; CDR3 DNA: TGTGCCTGGAATACAGGGAGCACCGGGGAGCTGTTTTTT; CDR3 protein: CAWNTGSTGELFF
D gene: .; J gene: TRBJ2-2; clone size: many; V gene: TRBV6-1; CDR3 DNA: TGTGCCAGCAGTGAAGGGCCCACCGGGGAGCTGTTTTTT; CDR3 protein: CASSEGPTGELFF
D gene: .; J gene: TRBJ2-3; clone size: many; V gene: TRBV7-9; CDR3 DNA: TGTGCCTCTTCGGTAGATACGCAGTATTTT; CDR3 protein: CASSVDTQYF
D gene: .; J gene: TRBJ2-5; clone size: many; V gene: TRBV7-2; CDR3 DNA: TGTGCCAACCCACGAGGCGGGCAAGAGACCCAGTACTTC; CDR3 protein: CANPRGGQETQYF
D gene: .; J gene: TRBJ1-3; clone size: many; V gene: TRBV20-1; CDR3 DNA: TGCAGTGCTAGTGATCTTGGGGGAGATGGAAACACCATATATTTT; CDR3 protein: CSASDLGGDGNTIYF
D gene: .; J gene: TRBJ1-3; clone size: .; V gene: TRBV5-6; CDR3 DNA: TGTGCCAGCAGCTTGCTGGACACAAACTCTGGAAACACCATATATTTT; CDR3 protein: CASSLLDTNSGNTIYF
D gene: .; J gene: TRBJ1-1; clone size: .; V gene: TRBV7-9; CDR3 DNA: TGTGCCAGCAGCTTAGCAAGGGGCACTGAAGCTTTCTTT; CDR3 protein: CASSLARGTEAFF
D gene: .; J gene: TRBJ2-3; clone size: many; V gene: TRBV5-1; CDR3 DNA: TGCGCCAGCAGCTTAGACTACACAGATACGCAGTATTTT; CDR3 protein: CASSLDYTDTQYF
D gene: TRBD2; J gene: TRBJ2-5; clone size: many; V gene: TRBV15; CDR3 DNA: TGTGCCACAAGGACCCTAAAGAGCGGGGGAAAAGAGACCCAGTACTTC; CDR3 protein: CATRTLKSGGKETQYF
D gene: .; J gene: TRBJ2-7; clone size: few; V gene: TRBV12-3/TRBV12-4; CDR3 DNA: TGTGCCAGCAGTATACAGGGATACGAGCACTACTTC; CDR3 protein: CASSIQGYEHYF
D gene: .; J gene: TRBJ2-6; clone size: .; V gene: TRBV4-3; CDR3 DNA: TGCGCCAACAGCCAAGATTGGAGGGCTGGGGCCAATGTCCTGACTTTC; CDR3 protein: CANSQDWRAGANVLTF
D gene: TRBD2; J gene: TRBJ2-1; clone size: .; V gene: TRBV6-1; CDR3 DNA: TGTGCCAGCAGTGTGAGAATTACTAGCGCACCCTACAATGAGCAGTTCTTC; CDR3 protein: CASSVRITSAPYNEQFF
D gene: TRBD1; J gene: TRBJ2-5; clone size: .; V gene: TRBV5-6; CDR3 DNA: TGTGCCAGCAGCGTTGCAGGGGGCGCGTTGGAGACCCAGTACTTC; CDR3 protein: CASSVAGGALETQYF
D gene: TRBD2; J gene: TRBJ2-5; clone size: many; V gene: TRBV20-1; CDR3 DNA: TGCAGTGCATTAAACGCGGGGGGCCAAGAGACCCAGTACTTC; CDR3 protein: CSALNAGGQETQYF
D gene: .; J gene: TRBJ2-2; clone size: few; V gene: TRBV6-2/TRBV6-3; CDR3 DNA: TGTGCCAGCAGTTACTCGGGTCGGAACACCGGGGATCTGTTTTTT; CDR3 protein: CASSYSGRNTGDLFF
D gene: .; J gene: TRBJ2-2; clone size: .; V gene: TRBV14; CDR3 DNA: TGTGCCAGCAGCCCAGAGGAAGGCGGGACCGGGGAGCTGTTTTTT; CDR3 protein: CASSPEEGGTGELFF
D gene: TRBD1; J gene: TRBJ1-6; clone size: many; V gene: TRBV7-8; CDR3 DNA: TGTGCCAGCAGCTTATGGGACAGGGGGGCATCACCCCTCCACTTT; CDR3 protein: CASSLWDRGASPLHF
D gene: TRBD1; J gene: TRBJ2-5; clone size: .; V gene: TRBV7-7; CDR3 DNA: TGTGCTAGCAGCACAGGGGGCAACGAAGAGACCCAGTACTTC; CDR3 protein: CASSTGGNEETQYF
D gene: .; J gene: TRBJ1-1; clone size: many; V gene: TRBV10-3; CDR3 DNA: TGTGCCGTCATGGGCAGTACTGAAGCTTTCTTT; CDR3 protein: CAVMGSTEAFF
D gene: .; J gene: TRBJ2-5; clone size: many; V gene: TRBV12-3/TRBV12-4; CDR3 DNA: TGTGCCAGCAGTTACAGGGTTTCGGAGACCCAGTACTTC; CDR3 protein: CASSYRVSETQYF
D gene: .; J gene: TRBJ1-1; clone size: many; V gene: TRBV19; CDR3 DNA: TGTGCCAGTAGTACCAACAGGATGGGCACTGAAGCTTTCTTT; CDR3 protein: CASSTNRMGTEAFF
D gene: TRBD1; J gene: TRBJ1-5; clone size: .; V gene: TRBV5-6; CDR3 DNA: TGTGCCAGCAGCTTTAGAGGGACAGGTAATCAGCCCCAGCATTTT; CDR3 protein: CASSFRGTGNQPQHF
D gene: TRBD2; J gene: TRBJ2-1; clone size: few; V gene: TRBV27; CDR3 DNA: TGTTCCAGCAGCTCGAAGCGGGGGCCGTCCAATGAGCAGTTCTTC; CDR3 protein: CSSSSKRGPSNEQFF
D gene: .; J gene: TRBJ2-2; clone size: many; V gene: TRBV19; CDR3 DNA: TGTGCCCTCACATCAGGTCGCACCGGGGAGCTGTTTTTT; CDR3 protein: CALTSGRTGELFF
D gene: TRBD2; J gene: TRBJ2-1; clone size: many; V gene: TRBV6-5; CDR3 DNA: TGTGCCAGCAAATCACGGGCTCCGATCGCGGGAGGGCGTCCAGAGGTCTTC; CDR3 protein: CASKSRAPIAGGRPEVF
D gene: TRBD2; J gene: TRBJ2-5; clone size: many; V gene: TRBV4-1; CDR3 DNA: TGCGCCAGCAGCCAAGAGAGGCTAGCGGCGCAAGAGACCCAGTACTTC; CDR3 protein: CASSQERLAAQETQYF
D gene: .; J gene: TRBJ1-1; clone size: many; V gene: TRBV29-1; CDR3 DNA: TGCAGCGGTCGCCTGAACACTGAAGCTTTCTTT; CDR3 protein: CSGRLNTEAFF
D gene: .; J gene: TRBJ2-1; clone size: many; V gene: TRBV30; CDR3 DNA: TGTGCCTGGAGTGTAAAAGGGGAGGACTACAATGAGCAGTTCTTC; CDR3 protein: CAWSVKGEDYNEQFF
D gene: .; J gene: TRBJ2-2; clone size: many; V gene: TRBV9; CDR3 DNA: TGTGCCAGCAGCGTAGATGGCACCGGGGAGCTGTTTTTT; CDR3 protein: CASSVDGTGELFF
D gene: .; J gene: TRBJ1-2; clone size: many; V gene: TRBV5-1; CDR3 DNA: TGCGCCAGCAGCTTCCGACAGCATACTAACTATGGCTACACCTTC; CDR3 protein: CASSFRQHTNYGYTF
D gene: .; J gene: TRBJ1-5; clone size: once; V gene: TRBV20-1; CDR3 DNA: TGCAGTGCCGGGACATGTGGTGATCATCCCCAGCATTTT; CDR3 protein: CSAGTCGDHPQHF
D gene: .; J gene: TRBJ2-1; clone size: .; V gene: TRBV11-1; CDR3 DNA: TGTGCCAGCAGCTTAGTACAGGGCCTACCGCTGTTCTTC; CDR3 protein: CASSLVQGLPLFF
D gene: .; J gene: TRBJ2-3; clone size: many; V gene: TRBV9; CDR3 DNA: TGTGCCAGCAGCCAGGGGGGACCCACAGATACGCAGTATTTT; CDR3 protein: CASSQGGPTDTQYF
D gene: .; J gene: TRBJ1-2; clone size: many; V gene: TRBV12-3/TRBV12-4; CDR3 DNA: TGTGCCAGCAGCGTTGACGAAGGGGGATATGGCTACACCTTC; CDR3 protein: CASSVDEGGYGYTF
D gene: TRBD1; J gene: TRBJ2-1; clone size: many; V gene: TRBV4-3; CDR3 DNA: TGCGCCAGCAGCCAAGCCCCGGGACAGGGGGCCACTGAGCAGTTCTTC; CDR3 protein: CASSQAPGQGATEQFF
D gene: TRBD2; J gene: TRBJ2-1; clone size: many; V gene: TRBV27; CDR3 DNA: TGTGCCAGCACCAGCGGGGGGGCCAATGAGCAGTTCTTC; CDR3 protein: CASTSGGANEQFF
D gene: .; J gene: TRBJ1-5; clone size: many; V gene: TRBV6-2/TRBV6-3; CDR3 DNA: TGTGCCAGCAACGTTAACACCAATCAGCCCCAGCATTTT; CDR3 protein: CASNVNTNQPQHF
D gene: .; J gene: TRBJ2-3; clone size: .; V gene: TRBV3-1; CDR3 DNA: TGTGCCAGCAGCCGCCTGGGGGCACGAAACACAGATACGCAGTATTTT; CDR3 protein: CASSRLGARNTDTQYF
D gene: TRBD1; J gene: TRBJ1-2; clone size: many; V gene: TRBV24-1; CDR3 DNA: TGTGCCACCAGTGACTCCGGGACAGGGGTATTAAGTGGCTACACCTTC; CDR3 protein: CATSDSGTGVLSGYTF
D gene: .; J gene: TRBJ2-1; clone size: few; V gene: TRBV6-1; CDR3 DNA: TGTGCCAGCAGTACAAGGGTCCTACAGGGGCAGTTCTTC; CDR3 protein: CASSTRVLQGQFF
D gene: .; J gene: TRBJ2-2; clone size: many; V gene: TRBV20-1; CDR3 DNA: TGCAGTGTTAGGGGGGTGTGGGGGCGGACCGGGGAGCTGTTTTTT; CDR3 protein: CSVRGVWGRTGELFF
D gene: TRBD2; J gene: TRBJ2-1; clone size: many; V gene: TRBV6-2/TRBV6-3; CDR3 DNA: TGTGCCAGCAGTCCACGGACTAGCGGGGGGACCACCTCCTACAATGAGCAGTTCTTC; CDR3 protein: CASSPRTSGGTTSYNEQFF
D gene: TRBD2; J gene: TRBJ2-5; clone size: many; V gene: TRBV20-1; CDR3 DNA: TGCAGTGCCACATGGGCGGGCGGGGGGCAAGAGACCCAGTACTTC; CDR3 protein: CSATWAGGGQETQYF
D gene: TRBD2; J gene: TRBJ2-3; clone size: many; V gene: TRBV5-4; CDR3 DNA: TGTGCCAGCAGCATAGGACTAGCGGGAACCCCAGATACGCAGTATTTT; CDR3 protein: CASSIGLAGTPDTQYF
D gene: TRBD2; J gene: TRBJ2-2; clone size: many; V gene: TRBV18; CDR3 DNA: TGTGCCAGCTCACAGAAGACTAGCGGGGGGAACACCGGGGAGCTGTTTTTT; CDR3 protein: CASSQKTSGGNTGELFF
D gene: TRBD2; J gene: TRBJ2-3; clone size: many; V gene: TRBV20-1; CDR3 DNA: TGCAGTGCTAGAGAGGTGCGGGAGATTGCCACAGATACGCAGTATTTT; CDR3 protein: CSAREVREIATDTQYF
D gene: TRBD2; J gene: TRBJ2-2; clone size: .; V gene: TRBV5-1; CDR3 DNA: TGCGCCAGCAGAGCGGGGATTACCGGGGAGCTGTTTTTT; CDR3 protein: CASRAGITGELFF
D gene: TRBD1; J gene: TRBJ1-4; clone size: many; V gene: TRBV9; CDR3 DNA: TGTGCCAGCAGCTCCGGACAGGTTGCAACTAATGAAAAACTGTTTTTT; CDR3 protein: CASSSGQVATNEKLFF
D gene: .; J gene: TRBJ2-5; clone size: many; V gene: TRBV5-1; CDR3 DNA: TGCGCCAGCAAGAACACAGGGCAAGAGACCCAGTACTTC; CDR3 protein: CASKNTGQETQYF
D gene: .; J gene: TRBJ2-1; clone size: many; V gene: TRBV6-5; CDR3 DNA: TGTGCCAGCAGTTACACGACGGAGCCAGACAATGAGCAGTTCTTC; CDR3 protein: CASSYTTEPDNEQFF
D gene: .; J gene: TRBJ2-2; clone size: many; V gene: TRBV24-1; CDR3 DNA: TGTGCCACCAACAATGAGGTGACCGGGGAGCTGTTTTTT; CDR3 protein: CATNNEVTGELFF
D gene: .; J gene: TRBJ2-3; clone size: .; V gene: TRBV7-6; CDR3 DNA: TGTGCCAGCAGCTTAGTTCCTAGGACAGATACGCAGTATTTT; CDR3 protein: CASSLVPRTDTQYF
D gene: TRBD1; J gene: TRBJ1-2; clone size: .; V gene: TRBV5-4; CDR3 DNA: TGTGCCAGCAGCTTGGGAACAGGGGTTAACTATGGCTACACCTTC; CDR3 protein: CASSLGTGVNYGYTF
D gene: .; J gene: TRBJ2-2; clone size: many; V gene: TRBV6-5; CDR3 DNA: TGTGCCAGCAGTTACGAGGGGGGCGCGAACACCGGGGAGCTGTTTTTT; CDR3 protein: CASSYEGGANTGELFF
D gene: .; J gene: TRBJ2-5; clone size: many; V gene: TRBV29-1; CDR3 DNA: TGCAGCGTCCCCCTCCCGGGACACCCGTGGGAGACCCAGTACTTC; CDR3 protein: CSVPLPGHPWETQYF
D gene: .; J gene: TRBJ2-1; clone size: .; V gene: TRBV2; CDR3 DNA: TGTGCCAGCGTATTCCTAGCTGGAGTTGAGCAGTTCTTC; CDR3 protein: CASVFLAGVEQFF
D gene: .; J gene: TRBJ2-3; clone size: many; V gene: TRBV28; CDR3 DNA: TGTGCCAGCAGTCCGGTGGTGGGAAGGGTCACAGATACGCAGTATTTT; CDR3 protein: CASSPVVGRVTDTQYF
D gene: .; J gene: TRBJ2-2; clone size: .; V gene: TRBV6-4; CDR3 DNA: TGTGCCAGCAGGGGGGGTGGGCGGGTAAACACCGGGGAGCTGTTTTTT; CDR3 protein: CASRGGGRVNTGELFF
D gene: TRBD1; J gene: TRBJ1-2; clone size: many; V gene: TRBV7-9; CDR3 DNA: TGTGCCAGCAGCACGTCCGGGACAGAAGCGTATGGCTACACCTTC; CDR3 protein: CASSTSGTEAYGYTF